This TCR beta chain was sequenced in a study of blood T cell repertoires in COVID-19. Study in general: Sources were T cells, B-cell-depleted T cells, or PBMCs; the material itself was cDNA or gDNA.

In the study's own analysis: Estimates of nucleated cell counts were drawn from the amplification of reference gene primers. TCRdb's table, derived via immunoSEQ multiplex PCR, lists solely in-frame clones and lacks some. Clone size and the V and J calls come from that table; the DNA yielded D and trimming. This sample yields about 48,000 clones, of which roughly four fifths are seen a single time; approximately 7% belongs to the top ten. J was trimmed by 3 bases and V by 5 bases; bases with no gene match: 6. CDR1 is LNHDA and CDR2 is SQIVND in the germline V gene (reference sequence). This CDR3 comprises 15 residues.

Material for sequencing was peripheral blood. The chain couples TRBV19 to TRBJ2-2, with 7 bases identical to TRBD1. The clonotype was recovered from a man aged 40-49 years with acute or convalescent COVID-19. CDR3 sequence (DNA): TGTGCCAGTAGTGTCGGACAGGTGTACACCGGGGAGCTGTTTTTT. Its translation is CASSVGQVYTGELFF.